Listed below are T cell receptor beta chains from one sample, sequenced in a study of T-cell reconstitution after alpha-beta-depleted transplantation in children. TCRdb reprocessed the PCR reads via MiXCR and lists one record per CDR3 protein. The sample consists of tens of thousands of distinct CDR3 sequences, roughly 4.9% of them appearing once. The sequencing used PBMCs, mostly from graft donor cells, collected 180 days after TCRalphabeta/CD19-depleted stem cell transplant. The receptors were gathered from a boy less than two years old who had a stem cell transplant for acute myeloid leukemia, so the T cells may come from the graft donor. CDR3s include the opening cysteine and the closing phenylalanine or tryptophan. A D gene is named only where the DNA matches it firmly. The size entry is marked missing in some rows and otherwise reads once, few, many or a size class.

j_call: TRBJ2-1
d_call: NA
clone_size: many
v_call: TRBV12-3/TRBV12-4
cdr3_aa: CASSFGAMHNEQFF
cdr3_nt: TGTGCCAGCAGTTTCGGGGCCATGCACAATGAGCAGTTCTTC

j_call: TRBJ2-7
d_call: TRBD1
clone_size: many
v_call: TRBV6-5
cdr3_aa: CASAEPPGQGSFEQYF
cdr3_nt: TGTGCCAGCGCCGAACCACCGGGACAGGGAAGTTTCGAGCAGTACTTC

j_call: TRBJ2-4
d_call: TRBD1
clone_size: NA
v_call: TRBV18
cdr3_aa: CASSPLLTGALKNIQYF
cdr3_nt: TGTGCCAGCTCACCCCTTCTAACAGGGGCCCTCAAAAACATTCAGTACTTC

j_call: TRBJ2-3
d_call: NA
clone_size: few
v_call: TRBV3-1
cdr3_aa: CASSPGTLPSGDTQYF
cdr3_nt: TGTGCCAGCAGCCCCGGGACACTCCCTTCTGGAGATACGCAGTATTTT

j_call: TRBJ2-5
d_call: NA
clone_size: many
v_call: TRBV20-1
cdr3_aa: CSARGSLERTETQYF
cdr3_nt: TGCAGTGCTAGAGGAAGTTTGGAGAGGACAGAGACCCAGTACTTC

j_call: TRBJ2-2
d_call: TRBD2
clone_size: many
v_call: TRBV4-3
cdr3_aa: CASTTGRGGAGELFF
cdr3_nt: TGCGCCAGCACCACTGGGAGGGGAGGTGCCGGGGAGCTGTTTTTT

j_call: TRBJ2-1
d_call: NA
clone_size: many
v_call: TRBV13
cdr3_aa: CASSFSTPLRQENEQFF
cdr3_nt: TGTGCCAGCAGCTTTTCAACCCCACTACGCCAAGAGAATGAGCAGTTCTTC

j_call: TRBJ2-1
d_call: NA
clone_size: medium-sized
v_call: TRBV28
cdr3_aa: CASAPERFEQFF
cdr3_nt: TGTGCCAGCGCCCCGGAGCGATTTGAGCAGTTCTTC

j_call: TRBJ2-5
d_call: TRBD1
clone_size: many
v_call: TRBV7-8
cdr3_aa: CASSIGTGLLYQETQYF
cdr3_nt: TGTGCCAGCAGCATCGGGACAGGGCTATTGTACCAAGAGACCCAGTACTTC

j_call: TRBJ2-1
d_call: TRBD1
clone_size: many
v_call: TRBV25-1
cdr3_aa: CASSGTGTNEQFF
cdr3_nt: TGTGCCAGCAGTGGGACAGGGACCAATGAGCAGTTCTTC

j_call: TRBJ2-7
d_call: TRBD2
clone_size: many
v_call: TRBV5-1
cdr3_aa: CASSPGGKITYEQYF
cdr3_nt: TGCGCCAGCAGCCCGGGGGGTAAGATCACCTACGAGCAGTACTTC

j_call: TRBJ2-3
d_call: NA
clone_size: many
v_call: TRBV20-1
cdr3_aa: CSAILTDTQYF
cdr3_nt: TGCAGTGCTATCCTCACAGATACGCAGTATTTT

j_call: TRBJ2-2
d_call: NA
clone_size: many
v_call: TRBV5-6
cdr3_aa: CASSLTLNTGELFF
cdr3_nt: TGTGCCAGCAGCTTGACTTTGAACACCGGGGAGCTGTTTTTT